This TCR beta chain is from a study of cytomegalovirus exposure and HLA in healthy donors. The PCR employed 60 Vbeta primers together with 13 Jbeta primers. Clones were sequenced by immunoSEQ multiplex PCR, and TCRdb holds only the in-frame ones, with some missing. Of 150,000 to 180,000 clones listed, approximately 80% are singletons. V lost 5 bases to trimming and J lost 7 bases; unmatched junction nucleotides: 9. The CDR3 is made up of 15 amino acids. The germline CDR1 and CDR2 sequences are SEHNR and FQNEAQ (reference sequence). Specimen: PBMCs. The chain couples TRBV7-9 to TRBJ1-5; 9 bases fit TRBD1. This clonotype was obtained from a woman aged 40-49 years in good health and CMV-seropositive. The CDR3 protein is CASSPRGQGNQPQHF. The CDR3 DNA follows: TGTGCCAGCAGCCCGCGGGGACAGGGAAACCAGCCCCAGCATTTT. The variable domain in full, completed from reference TRBV7-9 and TRBJ1-5, reads DTGVSQNPRHKITKRGQNVTFRCDPISEHNRLYWYRQTLGQGPEFLTYFQNEAQLEKSRLLSDRFSAERPKGSFSTLEIQRTEQGDSAMYLCASSPRGQGNQPQHFGDGTRLSIL.